The 11 T cell receptor beta chains reported below all come from one sample, sequenced in a study of T cell changes during pregnancy in multiple sclerosis. Sequencing used immunoSEQ multiplex PCR; TCRdb keeps in-frame clones, though not all of them. The sample lists about 120,000 clones, 90% to 95% seen once, with 6.2% in the top ten. The sample here was peripheral blood, taken before pregnancy. All receptors come from a female donor with multiple sclerosis, enrolled in a pregnancy study.

V is TRBV18 and J is TRBJ2-7; possibly TRBD1 for D (6 bases). Germline values: CDR1 KGHSH, CDR2 LQKENI. CDR3 size: 15 residues. V was cut by 3 bases and J by 7 bases, with 19 bases left in between. DNA of the CDR3: TGTGCCAGCTCACCGACGAGACAGGCCTCGGGAGAGCAGTACTTC. This codes for CASSPTRQASGEQYF.

The chain is built from TRBV7-9 and TRBJ2-5; D not resolved. V was shortened by 5 bases and J by 2 bases, with 12 bases between the two germline ends. The CDR3 contains 14 residues. Germline CDR1 SEHNR, CDR2 FQNEAQ (reference sequence). Here the CDR3 reads CASSPAASQETQYF. CDR3 in DNA: TGTGCCAGCAGCCCTGCTGCGTCGCAAGAGACCCAGTACTTC.

The chain combines TRBV27 with TRBJ2-1; 8 bases agree with TRBD2. There are 16 residues in the CDR3. The germline V gene has CDR1 MNHEY and CDR2 SMNVEV (reference sequence). With 5 bases clipped from V and 7 bases from J, the junction kept 13 bases outside the gene matches. The CDR3 sequence is CASSPLASGLWNEQFF. The CDR3 bases are TGTGCCAGCAGTCCCTTGGCTAGCGGGCTATGGAATGAGCAGTTCTTC.

In nucleotides, the CDR3 is TGTGCCAGCAGTTTAACGACAACAGGGTACCCCCAGCATTTT. Translating it yields CASSLTTTGYPQHF. The V and J genes are TRBV27 and TRBJ1-5; tentatively, D is TRBD1 (6 bases). This CDR3 is 14 amino acids long. Germline CDR1 is MNHEY and CDR2 is SMNVEV (reference sequence). V lost 2 bases and J 10 bases, leaving 15 bases between the germline ends.

The rearrangement uses TRBV7-2 and TRBJ2-7; 8 bases map to TRBD1. CDR1 and CDR2 (germline): SGHTA, FQGNSA. J lost 6 bases, V lost 6 bases, and 4 bases had no gene match. There are 12 residues in the CDR3. Here the CDR3 DNA reads TGTGCCAGCAGGAATGACAGGGGCGAGCAGTACTTC. Translation: CASRNDRGEQYF.

This clone was seen a single time. The chain combines TRBV11-3 with TRBJ2-7, with D possibly TRBD1 on 5 matching bases. Trimming shortened V by 2 bases and J by 2 bases, and 16 bases separated the two germline ends. The germline V gene has CDR1 SGHNT and CDR2 YENEEA. The CDR3 loop spans 16 amino acids. The CDR3: CASSLRSGPAPYEQYF. The CDR3, as DNA: TGTGCCAGCAGCTTAAGGTCAGGGCCAGCCCCCTACGAGCAGTACTTC.

This clone came up once. The V call is TRBV5-1, the J call TRBJ2-5, with D perhaps matching TRBD1 (6 bases). Trimming cost V 3 bases and J 5 bases, with 11 bases left between them. CDR3 length: 13 amino acids. The V gene's germline CDR1 is SGHRS and CDR2 YFSETQ. CDR3 sequence reads: CASSSQGPETQYF. The DNA for the CDR3 is TGCGCCAGCAGCTCCCAGGGGCCGGAGACCCAGTACTTC.

The chain recombines TRBV28 with TRBJ2-5, with D perhaps matching TRBD2 (6 bases). The J call may be wrong; the DNA end is better matched by TRBJ2-7. CDR3 length equals 14 residues. The V gene's germline CDR1 is MDHEN and CDR2 SYDVKM. This CDR3 is CASRGGRSSYEQYF. The CDR3 DNA is TGTGCCAGCAGGGGGGGACGCAGCTCCTACGAGCAGTACTTC.

The CDR3 sequence is CASSAGLAGARLSTDTQYF. The CDR3 bases are TGCGCCAGCAGCGCAGGACTAGCGGGGGCCCGACTGAGCACAGATACGCAGTATTTT. V gene TRBV5-1 combines with J gene TRBJ2-3; 13 positions match TRBD2. Trimming removed 4 bases from V and 0 bases from J; junction bases left unmatched: 11. In germline, CDR1 is SGHRS, CDR2 YFSETQ. The CDR3 is made up of 19 amino acids.

In this sample, this clone turned up once. This chain links TRBV6-5 with TRBJ2-1; TRBD2 agrees at 8 bases. V lost 10 bases, J lost 3 bases, and 8 bases stayed unmatched. This CDR3 spans 14 amino acids. Looked up from germline, CDR1 is MNHEY and CDR2 is SVGAGI. The CDR3 nucleotides are TGTGCCACCAAGGAGCGGGGGCACTACAATGAGCAGTTCTTC. This encodes CATKERGHYNEQFF.

The chain combines TRBV6-1 with TRBJ1-1; D uncertain. This CDR3 has 12 residues. V shed 5 bases and J shed 0 bases, with 4 bases lying between them. The germline V gene encodes CDR1 MNHNS and CDR2 SASEGT. The CDR3 protein is CASSTVNTEAFF. CDR3 sequence (DNA): TGTGCCAGCAGTACGGTGAACACTGAAGCTTTCTTT.